This is a list of T cell receptor beta chains from one sample in a study of blood T cells in healthy people across ages. One entry per CDR3 protein results from TCRdb running MiXCR on the 5' RACE reads. Counted here are fewer than 800,000 distinct CDR3 sequences, around 45% occurring once; the ten biggest clones make up 25% to 35%. Sequenced sample: blood. The receptors were sampled from a woman aged 55-69 years in good health. CDR3s include the opening cysteine and the closing phenylalanine or tryptophan. Fields, in order: D gene, V gene, J gene, clone size, CDR3 DNA, CDR3 protein. The D gene is left open where the match is weak. Clone size is given for some rows only: seen once, a few or many times, or a class if the clone is expanded.

NA	TRBV28	TRBJ1-2	few	TGTGCCAGCAGTTCTCTCGGGACTCGAGGCTACACCTTC	CASSSLGTRGYTF
NA	TRBV7-2	TRBJ1-2	NA	TGTGCCAGCAGCCATGCCGGCCGAAACTATGGCTACACCTTC	CASSHAGRNYGYTF
NA	TRBV25-1	TRBJ1-2	NA	TGTGCCAGCAGTGAGGAGTTTAACTATGGCTACACCTTC	CASSEEFNYGYTF
NA	TRBV6-4	TRBJ2-7	NA	TGTGCCAGCAGTGACGAATACGGGGGCAATGAGCAGTACTTC	CASSDEYGGNEQYF
TRBD1	TRBV28	TRBJ2-3	NA	TGTGCCAGCAGTACACAGGGGGCGAGCACAGATACGCAGTATTTT	CASSTQGASTDTQYF
TRBD1	TRBV7-3	TRBJ2-6	NA	TGTGCCAGCAGCCCTAAGACAGGGCGCTCTGGGGCCAACGTCCTGTCTTTC	CASSPKTGRSGANVLSF
NA	TRBV20-1	TRBJ2-7	once	TGCAGTGCTAGTTCTGGCGAGCGGACCTACGAGCAGTACTTC	CSASSGERTYEQYF
NA	TRBV5-1	TRBJ2-4	NA	TGCGCCAGCAGCGGGGGACGGGGCAAAAACATTCAGTACTTC	CASSGGRGKNIQYF
NA	TRBV7-7	TRBJ2-4	NA	TGTGCTAGCAGCCTAGGGGGTGACCAGTACTTC	CASSLGGDQYF
NA	TRBV20-1	TRBJ1-2	NA	TGCAGTGTTTCGTCGAATGGCTACACCTTC	CSVSSNGYTF
TRBD2	TRBV9	TRBJ2-1	NA	TGTGCCAGCAGCGTAGTAGCGGGAGGGTTCTACAATGAGCAGTTCTTC	CASSVVAGGFYNEQFF
NA	TRBV2	TRBJ2-1	NA	TGTGCCAGCAGTGACTCTAGCGCCAATAATGAGCAGTTCTTC	CASSDSSANNEQFF
NA	TRBV12-3/TRBV12-4	TRBJ2-2	NA	TGTGACAGCGAGTGGGGCAGCCGCACCGGGGAGCTGTTTTTT	CDSEWGSRTGELFF
TRBD1	TRBV6-5	TRBJ2-3	NA	TGTGCCAGCAAAAGGGGGCTTGGCACAGATACGCAGTATTTT	CASKRGLGTDTQYF
NA	TRBV2	TRBJ2-7	NA	TGTGCCAGCAGTGAGTCGGAGCGGAAGAAGTACTTC	CASSESERKKYF
NA	TRBV29-1	TRBJ1-4	few	TGCAGCGTGGGAAGAGGAGGGGAAAAACTGTTTTTT	CSVGRGGEKLFF
TRBD1	TRBV3-1	TRBJ2-3	NA	TGTGCCAGCTCCCGGGACAGGGTCACAGATACGCAGTATTTT	CASSRDRVTDTQYF
NA	TRBV20-1	TRBJ2-3	NA	TGCAGTGCTAGCTGGGGAACGAGTACAGATACGCAGTATTTT	CSASWGTSTDTQYF
NA	TRBV28	TRBJ2-7	few	TGTGCCAGCAGTCTCCGTCATAGCTCCTACGAGCAGTACTTC	CASSLRHSSYEQYF
TRBD1	TRBV29-1	TRBJ2-7	many	TGCAGCGTTGTTGGACAGGTCCAACCTCGGGAGCAGTACTTC	CSVVGQVQPREQYF
TRBD2	TRBV27	TRBJ2-5	few	TGTGCCAGCAATCTTGTAATCGGGCTAGCGGGAGTTGGAAATGAGACCCAGTACTTC	CASNLVIGLAGVGNETQYF
TRBD2	TRBV24-1	TRBJ2-1	NA	TGTGCCACCAGTAGGACTAGCGGGAACCATGAGCAGTTCTTC	CATSRTSGNHEQFF
TRBD2	TRBV24-1	TRBJ2-1	once	TGTGCCACCGGAAGGACTAGCGGGACCCATGAGCAGTTCTTC	CATGRTSGTHEQFF
NA	TRBV4-3	TRBJ2-3	NA	TGCGCCAGCAGCCTTACTGACCGGGATACGCAGTATTTT	CASSLTDRDTQYF
NA	TRBV20-1	TRBJ1-5	NA	TGCAGTACGACTGATAGCAATCAGCCCCAGCATTTT	CSTTDSNQPQHF
TRBD2	TRBV6-2/TRBV6-3	TRBJ2-1	NA	TGTGCCAGCAGCCCACGGGCTAGCGGGAGGACCGTACTATATGAGCAGTTCTTC	CASSPRASGRTVLYEQFF
NA	TRBV21-1	TRBJ2-7	many	TGTGCCAGCACCGTATCTATCTACGAGCAGTACTTC	CASTVSIYEQYF
TRBD2	TRBV11-2	TRBJ2-7	few	TGTGCCAGCAGCTCGTCTAGCGGTCCCTACGAGCAGTACTTC	CASSSSSGPYEQYF
NA	TRBV13	TRBJ2-3	NA	TGTGCCAGCAGCCAATATAGCGGAGACACAGATACGCAGTATTTT	CASSQYSGDTDTQYF
TRBD2	TRBV20-1	TRBJ2-1	few	TGCAGTGCTAGTCAAGGCGGGAGTAATGAGCAGTTCTTC	CSASQGGSNEQFF
NA	TRBV24-1	TRBJ2-7	NA	TGTGCCACCAGTGAACCCTCAACCTACGAGCAGTACTTC	CATSEPSTYEQYF
NA	TRBV6-5	TRBJ2-2	NA	TGTGCCAGCACTTCTGCGACCGGGGAGCTGTTTTTT	CASTSATGELFF
TRBD2	TRBV5-1	TRBJ2-7	NA	TGCGCCAGCAGCTCAAGCGGGGGGTCCTGGGAGCAGTACTTC	CASSSSGGSWEQYF